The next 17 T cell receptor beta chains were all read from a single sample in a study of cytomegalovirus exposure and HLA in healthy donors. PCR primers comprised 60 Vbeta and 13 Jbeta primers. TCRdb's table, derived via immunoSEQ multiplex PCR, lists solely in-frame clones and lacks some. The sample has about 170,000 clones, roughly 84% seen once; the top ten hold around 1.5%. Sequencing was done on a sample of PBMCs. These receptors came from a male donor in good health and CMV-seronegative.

This chain's CDR3 is CASSEHSTEKLFF. As DNA, the CDR3 is TGTGCCAGCAGTGAACATTCTACCGAAAAACTGTTTTTT. This rearrangement joins TRBV6-1 to TRBJ1-4; D remains ambiguous. V was pared by 2 bases and J by 8 bases, with 9 bases between. CDR3 length: 13 amino acids. The V gene's germline CDR1 is MNHNS and CDR2 SASEGT.

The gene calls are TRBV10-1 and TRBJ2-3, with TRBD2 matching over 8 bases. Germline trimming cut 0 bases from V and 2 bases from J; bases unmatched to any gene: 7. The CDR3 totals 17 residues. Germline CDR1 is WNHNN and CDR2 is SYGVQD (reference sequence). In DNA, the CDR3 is TGCGCCAGCAGTGAGTCGTTTGGAGCGGGGGACACAGATACGCAGTATTTT. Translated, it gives CASSESFGAGDTDTQYF.

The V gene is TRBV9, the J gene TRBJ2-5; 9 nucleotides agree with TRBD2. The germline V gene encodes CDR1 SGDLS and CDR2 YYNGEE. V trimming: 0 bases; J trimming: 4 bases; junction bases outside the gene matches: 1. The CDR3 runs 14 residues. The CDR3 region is CASSVGGGAETQYF. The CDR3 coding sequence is TGTGCCAGCAGCGTAGGCGGGGGGGCAGAGACCCAGTACTTC.

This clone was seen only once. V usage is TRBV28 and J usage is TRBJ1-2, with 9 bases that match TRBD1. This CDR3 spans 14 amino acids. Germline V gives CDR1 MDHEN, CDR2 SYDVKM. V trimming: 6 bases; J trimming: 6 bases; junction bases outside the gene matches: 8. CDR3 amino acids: CASRAGQGNHGYTF. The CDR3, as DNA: TGTGCCAGCAGGGCAGGACAGGGGAATCATGGCTACACCTTC.

CDR3 sequence reads: CASSVVGQGLNTEAFF. CDR3 nucleotides: TGTGCCAGCAGCGTAGTAGGACAGGGGCTGAACACTGAAGCTTTCTTT. J is TRBJ1-1 and V is TRBV9; 9 positions match TRBD1. Germline assignment: CDR1 SGDLS and CDR2 YYNGEE. This CDR3 is 16 amino acids long. The V and J ends lost 0 bases and 0 bases, in that order; junction bases with no gene match: 3.

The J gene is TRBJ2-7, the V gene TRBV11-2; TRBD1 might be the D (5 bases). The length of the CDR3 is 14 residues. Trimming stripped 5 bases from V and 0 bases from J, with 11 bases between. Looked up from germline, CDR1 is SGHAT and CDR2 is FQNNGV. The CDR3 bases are TGTGCCAGCAGCAAGACAGATACCTCCTACGAGCAGTACTTC. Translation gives CASSKTDTSYEQYF.

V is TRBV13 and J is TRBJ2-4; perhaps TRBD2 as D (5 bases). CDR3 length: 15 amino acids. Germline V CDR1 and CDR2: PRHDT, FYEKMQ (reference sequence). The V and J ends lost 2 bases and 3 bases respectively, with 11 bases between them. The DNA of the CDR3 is TGTGCCAGCAGCTTACCTGACGGGAACAAAAACATTCAGTACTTC. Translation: CASSLPDGNKNIQYF.

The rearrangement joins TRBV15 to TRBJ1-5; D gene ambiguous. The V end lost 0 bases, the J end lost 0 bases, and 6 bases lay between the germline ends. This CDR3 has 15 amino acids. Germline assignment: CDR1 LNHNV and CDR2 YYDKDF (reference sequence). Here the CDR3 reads CATSREADSNQPQHF. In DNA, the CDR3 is TGTGCCACCAGCAGAGAGGCGGATAGCAATCAGCCCCAGCATTTT.

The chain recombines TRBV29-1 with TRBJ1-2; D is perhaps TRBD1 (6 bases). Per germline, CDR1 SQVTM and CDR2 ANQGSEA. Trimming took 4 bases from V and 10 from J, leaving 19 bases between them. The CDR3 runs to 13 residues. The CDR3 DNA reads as TGCAGCGTTGCTGGGGGGGCCCTCCTGACCTACACCTTC. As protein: CSVAGGALLTYTF.

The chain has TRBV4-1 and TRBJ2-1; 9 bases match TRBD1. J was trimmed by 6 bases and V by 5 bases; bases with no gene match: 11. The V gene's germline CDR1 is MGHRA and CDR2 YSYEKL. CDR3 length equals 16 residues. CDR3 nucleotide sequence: TGCGCCAGCAGCAAAATAGGACAGGGGACCTTCAATGAGCAGTTCTTC. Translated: CASSKIGQGTFNEQFF.

The CDR3 sequence: CASRTSGRTNTQYF. The CDR3 bases are TGTGCCAGCAGGACTAGCGGGAGAACAAATACGCAGTATTTT. The chain joins TRBV7-8 to TRBJ2-3; TRBD2 aligns across 12 bases. Germline CDR1 SGHVS, CDR2 FQNEAQ. The CDR3 consists of 14 residues. J was trimmed by 7 bases and V by 6 bases; bases with no gene match: 5.

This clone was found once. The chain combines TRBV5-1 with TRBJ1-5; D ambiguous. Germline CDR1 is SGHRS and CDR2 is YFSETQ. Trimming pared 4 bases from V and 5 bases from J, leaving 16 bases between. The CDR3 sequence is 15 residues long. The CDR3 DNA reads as TGCGCCAGCAGCCTCGGACTAAGTGGGGATCAGCCCCAGCATTTT. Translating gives CASSLGLSGDQPQHF.

Written as DNA, the CDR3 is TGTGCCAGCTCACCTTGGGACAGAGACTACAATGAGCAGTTCTTC. It encodes CASSPWDRDYNEQFF. The chain couples TRBV18 to TRBJ2-1; TRBD1 matches 7 bases. Germline trimming cut 3 bases from V and 3 bases from J; bases unmatched to any gene: 5. CDR1 and CDR2 from the germline V gene are KGHSH and LQKENI. The CDR3 is made up of 15 amino acids.

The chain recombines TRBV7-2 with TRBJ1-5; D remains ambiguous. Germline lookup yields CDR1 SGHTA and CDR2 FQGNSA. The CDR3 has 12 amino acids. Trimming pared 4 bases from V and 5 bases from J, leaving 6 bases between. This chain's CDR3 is CASSSTYQPQHF. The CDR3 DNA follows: TGTGCCAGCAGCTCAACATATCAGCCCCAGCATTTT.

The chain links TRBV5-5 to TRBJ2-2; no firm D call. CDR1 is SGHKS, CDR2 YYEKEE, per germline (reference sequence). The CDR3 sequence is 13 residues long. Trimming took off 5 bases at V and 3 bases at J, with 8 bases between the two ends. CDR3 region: CASSLSYTGELFF. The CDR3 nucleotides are TGTGCCAGCAGTCTGTCCTACACCGGGGAGCTGTTTTTT.

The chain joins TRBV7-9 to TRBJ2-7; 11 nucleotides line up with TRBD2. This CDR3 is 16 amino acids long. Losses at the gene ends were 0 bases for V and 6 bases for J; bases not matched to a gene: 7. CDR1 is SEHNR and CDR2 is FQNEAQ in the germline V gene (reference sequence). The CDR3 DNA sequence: TGTGCCAGCAGCTTAGCGTTAGCGGGGGGGCGATCCGAGCAGTACTTC. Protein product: CASSLALAGGRSEQYF.

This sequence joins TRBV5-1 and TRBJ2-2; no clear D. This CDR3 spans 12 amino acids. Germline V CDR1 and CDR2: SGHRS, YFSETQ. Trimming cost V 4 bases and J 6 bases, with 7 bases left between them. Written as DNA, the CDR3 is TGCGCCAGCAGCCCCTCGGCCGGGGAGCTGTTTTTT. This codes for CASSPSAGELFF.